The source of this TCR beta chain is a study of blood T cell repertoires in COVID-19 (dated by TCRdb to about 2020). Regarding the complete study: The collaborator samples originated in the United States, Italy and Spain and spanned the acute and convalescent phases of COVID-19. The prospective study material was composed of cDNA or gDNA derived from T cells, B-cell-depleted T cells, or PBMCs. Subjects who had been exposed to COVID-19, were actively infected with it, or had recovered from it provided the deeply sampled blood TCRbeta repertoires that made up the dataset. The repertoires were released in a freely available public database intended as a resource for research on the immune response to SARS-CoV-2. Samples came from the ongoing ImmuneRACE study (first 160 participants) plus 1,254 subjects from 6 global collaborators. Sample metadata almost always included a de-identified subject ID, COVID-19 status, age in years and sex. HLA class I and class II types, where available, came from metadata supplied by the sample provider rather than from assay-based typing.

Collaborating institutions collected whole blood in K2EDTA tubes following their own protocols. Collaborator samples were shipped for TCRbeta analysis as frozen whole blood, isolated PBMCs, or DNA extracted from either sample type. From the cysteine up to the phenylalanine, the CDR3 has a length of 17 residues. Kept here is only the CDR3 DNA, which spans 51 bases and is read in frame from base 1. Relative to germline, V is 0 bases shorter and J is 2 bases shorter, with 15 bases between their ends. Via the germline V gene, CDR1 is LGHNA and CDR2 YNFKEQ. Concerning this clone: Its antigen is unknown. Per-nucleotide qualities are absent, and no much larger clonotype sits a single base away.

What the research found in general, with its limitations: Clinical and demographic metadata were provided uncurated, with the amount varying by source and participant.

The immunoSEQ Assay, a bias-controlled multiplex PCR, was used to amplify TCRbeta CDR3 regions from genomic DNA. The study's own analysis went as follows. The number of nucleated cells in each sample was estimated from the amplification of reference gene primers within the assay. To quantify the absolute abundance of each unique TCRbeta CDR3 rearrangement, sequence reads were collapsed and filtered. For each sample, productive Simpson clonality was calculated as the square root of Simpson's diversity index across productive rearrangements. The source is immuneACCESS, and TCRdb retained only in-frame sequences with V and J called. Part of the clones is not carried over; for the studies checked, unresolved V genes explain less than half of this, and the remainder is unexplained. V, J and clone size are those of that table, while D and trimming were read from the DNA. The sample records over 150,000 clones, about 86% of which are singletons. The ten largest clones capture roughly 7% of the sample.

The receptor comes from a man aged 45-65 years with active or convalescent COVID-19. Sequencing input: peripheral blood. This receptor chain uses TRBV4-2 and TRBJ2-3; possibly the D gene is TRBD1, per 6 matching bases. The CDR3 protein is CASSQDFRGLLTDTQYF. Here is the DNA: TGTGCCAGCAGCCAAGATTTCAGGGGCCTCCTCACAGATACGCAGTATTTT.